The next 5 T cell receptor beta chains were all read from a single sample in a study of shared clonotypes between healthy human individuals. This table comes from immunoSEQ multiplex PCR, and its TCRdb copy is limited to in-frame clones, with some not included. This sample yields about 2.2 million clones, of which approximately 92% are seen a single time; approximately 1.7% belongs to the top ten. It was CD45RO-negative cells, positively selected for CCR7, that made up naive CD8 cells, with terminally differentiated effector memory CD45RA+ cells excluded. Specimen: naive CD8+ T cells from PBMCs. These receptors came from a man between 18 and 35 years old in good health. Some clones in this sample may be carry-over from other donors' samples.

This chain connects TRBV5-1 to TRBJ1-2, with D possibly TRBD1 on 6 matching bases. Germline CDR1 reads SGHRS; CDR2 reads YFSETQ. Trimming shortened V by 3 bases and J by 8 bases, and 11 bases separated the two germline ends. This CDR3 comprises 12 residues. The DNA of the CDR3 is TGCGCCAGCAGCTCGGACAGCGCCGGCTACACCTTC. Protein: CASSSDSAGYTF. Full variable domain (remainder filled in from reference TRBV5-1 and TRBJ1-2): KAGVTQTPRYLIKTRGQQVTLSCSPISGHRSVSWYQQTPGQGLQFLFEYFSETQRNKGNFPGRFSGRQFSNSRSEMNVSTLELGDSALYLCASSSDSAGYTFGSGTRLTVV.

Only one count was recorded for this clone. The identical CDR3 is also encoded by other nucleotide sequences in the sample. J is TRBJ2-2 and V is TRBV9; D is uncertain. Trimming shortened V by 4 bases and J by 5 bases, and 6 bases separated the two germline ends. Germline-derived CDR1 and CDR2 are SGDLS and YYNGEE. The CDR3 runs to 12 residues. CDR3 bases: TGTGCCAGCAGCTTTGGAACCGGGGAGCTGTTTTTT. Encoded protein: CASSFGTGELFF.

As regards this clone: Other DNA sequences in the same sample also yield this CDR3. The CDR3 nucleotides are TGTGCCAGCAGCGTAGGGGTAGGAGAGCAGTACTTC. Its protein is CASSVGVGEQYF. The V and J genes are TRBV9 and TRBJ2-7; D unclear. This CDR3 spans 12 amino acids. Deletions cut 0 bases from V and 7 bases from J, with 8 bases between. CDR1 and CDR2 from the germline V gene are SGDLS and YYNGEE.

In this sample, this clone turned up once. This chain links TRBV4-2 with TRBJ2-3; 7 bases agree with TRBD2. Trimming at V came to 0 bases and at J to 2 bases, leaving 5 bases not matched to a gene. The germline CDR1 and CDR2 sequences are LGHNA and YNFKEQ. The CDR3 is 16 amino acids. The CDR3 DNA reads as TGTGCCAGCAGCCAAGATAGCGGGCTGCTCACAGATACGCAGTATTTT. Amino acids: CASSQDSGLLTDTQYF.

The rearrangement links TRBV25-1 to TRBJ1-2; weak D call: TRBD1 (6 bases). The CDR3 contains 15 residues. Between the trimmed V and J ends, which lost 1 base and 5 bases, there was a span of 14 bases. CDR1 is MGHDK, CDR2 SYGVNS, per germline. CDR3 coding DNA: TGTGCCAGCAGTGAATCGGGACAAGCCATGTATGGCTACACCTTC. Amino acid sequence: CASSESGQAMYGYTF.